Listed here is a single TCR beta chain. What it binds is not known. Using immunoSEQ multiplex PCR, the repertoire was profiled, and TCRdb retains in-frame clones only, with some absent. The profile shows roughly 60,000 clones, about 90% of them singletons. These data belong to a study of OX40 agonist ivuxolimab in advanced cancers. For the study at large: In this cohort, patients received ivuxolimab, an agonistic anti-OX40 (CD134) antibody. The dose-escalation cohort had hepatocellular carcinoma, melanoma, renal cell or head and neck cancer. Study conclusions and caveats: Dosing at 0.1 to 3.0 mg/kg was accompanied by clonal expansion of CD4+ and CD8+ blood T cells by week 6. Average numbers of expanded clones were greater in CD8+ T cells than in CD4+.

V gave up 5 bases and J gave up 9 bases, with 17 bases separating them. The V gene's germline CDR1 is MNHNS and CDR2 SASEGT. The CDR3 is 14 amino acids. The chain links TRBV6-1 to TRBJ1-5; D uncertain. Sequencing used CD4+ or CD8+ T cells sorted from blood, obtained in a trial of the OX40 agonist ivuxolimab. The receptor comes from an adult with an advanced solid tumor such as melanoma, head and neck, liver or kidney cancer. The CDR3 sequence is CASSSPGPRGPQHF. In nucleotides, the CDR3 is TGTGCCAGCAGTTCGCCGGGCCCCCGTGGGCCCCAGCATTTT.